This T cell receptor (beta chain) emerged from a study of cytomegalovirus exposure and HLA in healthy donors. On the study more broadly: Tens of millions of unique TCRs from HLA-typed donors made up an early data release. Study-wide findings and caveats: What a later analysis reportedly showed was that an Asian-associated ancestry cluster had fewer N-insertions than the approximately 700-donor mean.

Amplification used 60 Vbeta primers and 13 Jbeta primers. The assay was immunoSEQ multiplex PCR, and TCRdb's table has in-frame clones only and misses some. The top ten hold roughly 3.1% of the sample, which has 200,000 to 250,000 clones, more than 80% seen once. This clone appeared a few times. The antigen is unknown. The V gene lost 6 bases and the J gene lost 1 base, with 9 bases spanning the gap. CDR1 KGHSH and CDR2 LQKENI come from the germline V gene. CDR3 length: 13 residues. The rearrangement joins TRBV18 to TRBJ1-1, with D uncertain. The sequence derives from a man aged 25 to 40 in good health and CMV-seronegative. The sequenced material came from PBMCs. The CDR3 loop reads CASSLSGNTEAFF. CDR3 DNA sequence: TGTGCCAGCTCCCTCTCGGGGAACACTGAAGCTTTCTTT.